These T cell receptor beta chains were read from a single sample in a study of cytomegalovirus exposure and HLA in healthy donors. Data came from immunoSEQ multiplex PCR; TCRdb stores just in-frame clones and leaves some out. The sample has roughly 180,000 clones; around 82% are singletons. The sample taken for sequencing was PBMCs. Receptor source: a woman aged 25 to 45 in good health and CMV-seropositive. Both conserved end residues are part of each CDR3. The order of the fields is D gene, clone size, J gene, V gene, CDR3 protein, CDR3 DNA. D genes are given only for firm matches. Only some rows state a clone size, as once, few, many or a class for expanded clones.

TRBD2	NA	TRBJ2-1	TRBV19	CASSIVGLAGSGQFF	TGTGCCAGTAGTATAGTAGGACTAGCGGGGAGCGGGCAGTTCTTC
TRBD1	NA	TRBJ2-2	TRBV9	CASSVSGGANTGELFF	TGTGCCAGCAGCGTATCAGGGGGCGCGAACACCGGGGAGCTGTTTTTT
NA	few	TRBJ2-7	TRBV4-1	CASSPARLYEQYF	TGCGCCAGCAGCCCCGCTCGACTCTACGAGCAGTACTTC
NA	NA	TRBJ2-7	TRBV5-8	CASSPPPGTAYEQYF	TGTGCCAGCAGCCCCCCCCCGGGTACCGCCTACGAGCAGTACTTC
NA	NA	TRBJ2-3	TRBV7-2	CASSQPPDTLTTDTQYF	TGTGCCAGCAGCCAGCCCCCGGACACACTTACCACAGATACGCAGTATTTT
TRBD2	NA	TRBJ2-7	TRBV4-2	CASSQTGTSGSYEQYF	TGTGCCAGCAGCCAAACCGGGACTAGCGGTTCCTACGAGCAGTACTTC
TRBD2	few	TRBJ2-7	TRBV7-2	CASSPSGARRVNEQYF	TGTGCCAGCAGCCCTAGCGGCGCTAGAAGAGTCAACGAGCAGTACTTC
TRBD1	NA	TRBJ1-3	TRBV2	CASSVDRGTGNTIYF	TGTGCCAGCAGCGTGGACAGGGGAACTGGAAACACCATATATTTT
NA	NA	TRBJ1-4	TRBV19	CASSNRQKAYNEKLFF	TGTGCCAGTAGTAACCGACAGAAAGCCTATAATGAAAAACTGTTTTTT
NA	NA	TRBJ2-2	TRBV6-6	CASSPRSTGELFF	TGTGCCAGCAGCCCGAGGAGTACCGGGGAGCTGTTTTTT
TRBD1	NA	TRBJ2-3	TRBV9	CASMRTGSTDTQYF	TGTGCCAGCATGCGGACAGGGAGCACAGATACGCAGTATTTT
TRBD2	NA	TRBJ2-4	TRBV5-5	CASSLSGGPSLAKNIQYF	TGTGCCAGCAGCTTGTCGGGGGGGCCTTCCTTAGCCAAAAACATTCAGTACTTC
NA	few	TRBJ2-5	TRBV5-1	CASSLQEQETQYF	TGCGCCAGCAGCTTACAGGAACAAGAGACCCAGTACTTC
NA	NA	TRBJ2-4	TRBV10-1	CASSELAGRKNIQYF	TGCGCCAGCAGTGAACTGGCGGGAAGGAAAAACATTCAGTACTTC
NA	NA	TRBJ2-3	TRBV11-3	CASSLTRGGDTQYF	TGTGCCAGCAGCTTAACACGCGGAGGTGATACGCAGTATTTT
TRBD2	few	TRBJ2-7	TRBV18	CASSPSPSGTYEQYF	TGTGCCAGCTCACCTTCGCCTAGCGGTACCTACGAGCAGTACTTC
TRBD2	NA	TRBJ2-3	TRBV4-2	CASSQTPGLALDF	TGTGCCAGCAGCCAAACGCCGGGACTAGCTCTTGATTTT
TRBD1	NA	TRBJ1-6	TRBV6-1	CASSEGTGSVSPLHF	TGTGCCAGCAGTGAAGGGACAGGGTCGGTTTCACCCCTCCACTTT
TRBD2	once	TRBJ2-5	TRBV19	CASSIGLAGVETQYF	TGTGCCAGTAGTATAGGACTAGCGGGGGTAGAGACCCAGTACTTC
NA	few	TRBJ2-5	TRBV21-1	CAFLPLGQGKSGETQYF	TGTGCCTTTCTCCCCCTAGGGCAGGGAAAATCGGGAGAGACCCAGTACTTC
NA	NA	TRBJ2-2	TRBV5-5	CASSSWAGELFF	TGTGCCAGCAGCTCCTGGGCTGGGGAGCTGTTTTTT
TRBD2	NA	TRBJ2-1	TRBV9	CASSVASSGGHNEQFF	TGTGCCAGCAGCGTAGCATCTAGCGGGGGGCACAATGAGCAGTTCTTC
NA	few	TRBJ1-3	TRBV6-6	CASRTGGDTIYF	TGTGCCAGTAGGACTGGAGGGGACACCATATATTTT
NA	NA	TRBJ1-6	TRBV6-1	CASSPQQVITSPLHF	TGTGCCAGCAGTCCCCAGCAGGTTATTACTTCACCCCTCCACTTT
TRBD2	NA	TRBJ2-7	TRBV4-2	CASSQDYTSGGQPYEQYF	TGTGCCAGCAGCCAAGATTACACTAGCGGGGGGCAACCCTACGAGCAGTACTTC
TRBD1	NA	TRBJ1-2	TRBV27	CASSLWQGANYGYTF	TGTGCCAGCAGTTTATGGCAGGGGGCTAACTATGGCTACACCTTC
TRBD2	NA	TRBJ2-3	TRBV10-3	CAISEPSSWRGATDTQYF	TGTGCCATCAGTGAGCCGAGCTCTTGGCGGGGGGCCACAGATACGCAGTATTTT
TRBD1	NA	TRBJ1-3	TRBV28	CASSPPEGAAGNTIYF	TGTGCCAGCAGTCCCCCTGAGGGGGCGGCGGGAAACACCATATATTTT
NA	NA	TRBJ1-2	TRBV4-2	CASSQDLLGGRGYGYTF	TGTGCCAGCAGCCAAGATCTTTTGGGGGGACGAGGCTATGGCTACACCTTC
NA	NA	TRBJ2-3	TRBV9	CASSALLGRGLSTDTQYF	TGTGCCAGCAGCGCCCTATTGGGGCGGGGGCTAAGCACAGATACGCAGTATTTT
NA	NA	TRBJ1-1	TRBV19	CASSIPGGNTEAFF	TGTGCCAGTAGTATTCCCGGGGGAAACACTGAAGCTTTCTTT
TRBD2	NA	TRBJ2-7	TRBV7-2	CASSLRTSGGLSYEQYF	TGTGCCAGCAGCTTAAGGACTAGCGGGGGCCTCTCCTACGAGCAGTACTTC
TRBD1	few	TRBJ2-7	TRBV11-3	CASQQQGISYEQYF	TGTGCCAGCCAACAACAGGGGATTTCCTACGAGCAGTACTTC
TRBD1	NA	TRBJ2-7	TRBV29-1	CSVEWGQGEKNRYEQYF	TGCAGCGTTGAATGGGGACAGGGGGAAAAAAACCGCTACGAGCAGTACTTC
TRBD2	NA	TRBJ2-5	TRBV4-2	CASSLAGGETQYF	TGTGCCAGCAGCCTTGCGGGGGGAGAGACCCAGTACTTC
TRBD2	few	TRBJ2-5	TRBV7-8	CASSFGGDETQYF	TGTGCCAGCAGCTTTGGGGGGGACGAGACCCAGTACTTC
NA	NA	TRBJ2-2	TRBV7-6	CASSNLRGTGELFF	TGTGCCAGCAGCAACCTTAGGGGGACCGGGGAGCTGTTTTTT
TRBD1	NA	TRBJ1-5	TRBV2	CASSRGPSNQPQHF	TGTGCCAGCAGTAGGGGGCCTAGCAATCAGCCCCAGCATTTT
TRBD1	few	TRBJ1-2	TRBV9	CASSPPDRDGYTF	TGTGCCAGCAGCCCCCCGGACAGGGACGGCTACACCTTC
NA	NA	TRBJ1-5	TRBV2	CASSPTGSNQPQHF	TGTGCCAGCAGTCCGACAGGAAGTAATCAGCCCCAGCATTTT
TRBD1	few	TRBJ1-2	TRBV2	CASSERMSGGNYGYTF	TGTGCCAGCAGTGAGCGGATGTCAGGGGGTAACTATGGCTACACCTTC
NA	NA	TRBJ2-1	TRBV13	CASSYQSREQFF	TGTGCCAGCAGCTACCAGTCACGTGAGCAGTTCTTC
NA	NA	TRBJ1-5	TRBV19	CASSPPPPDLYSNQPQHF	TGTGCCAGTAGTCCACCCCCGCCCGATCTATATAGCAATCAGCCCCAGCATTTT
TRBD1	few	TRBJ2-1	TRBV25-1	CASSESWTGAPDNEQFF	TGTGCCAGCAGTGAATCTTGGACAGGGGCGCCTGACAATGAGCAGTTCTTC
NA	NA	TRBJ2-7	TRBV5-6	CASSLFGGNYEQYF	TGTGCCAGCAGCTTGTTTGGGGGGAACTACGAGCAGTACTTC
NA	NA	TRBJ2-5	TRBV11-3	CASSFFRTAQETQYF	TGTGCCAGCAGCTTCTTCCGGACAGCCCAAGAGACCCAGTACTTC
NA	NA	TRBJ2-7	TRBV28	CASGGGGTAPFYEQYF	TGTGCCAGCGGAGGAGGCGGGACAGCCCCTTTCTACGAGCAGTACTTC
NA	NA	TRBJ1-2	TRBV7-9	CSSSQGTNYGYTF	TGTTCCAGCAGCCAAGGGACAAATTATGGCTACACCTTC
NA	few	TRBJ1-2	TRBV9	CASSVVQGGGYTF	TGTGCCAGCAGCGTAGTTCAAGGGGGTGGCTACACCTTC
NA	NA	TRBJ1-5	TRBV7-2	CASSLGGFEPQHF	TGTGCCAGCAGCTTAGGAGGTTTTGAGCCCCAGCATTTT